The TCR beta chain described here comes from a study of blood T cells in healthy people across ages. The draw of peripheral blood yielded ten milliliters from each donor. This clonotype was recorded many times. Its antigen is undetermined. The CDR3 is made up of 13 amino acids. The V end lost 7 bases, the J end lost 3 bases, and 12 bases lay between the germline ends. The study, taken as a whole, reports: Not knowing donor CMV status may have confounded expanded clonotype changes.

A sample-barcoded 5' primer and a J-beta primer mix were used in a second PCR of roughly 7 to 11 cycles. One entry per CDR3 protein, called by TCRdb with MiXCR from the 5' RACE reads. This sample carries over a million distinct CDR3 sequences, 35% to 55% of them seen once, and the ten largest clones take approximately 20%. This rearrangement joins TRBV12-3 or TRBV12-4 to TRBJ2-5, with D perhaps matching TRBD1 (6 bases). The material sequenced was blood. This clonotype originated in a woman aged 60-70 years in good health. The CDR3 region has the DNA TGTGCCAGCACGGGACAACTTGAAGAGACCCAGTACTTC. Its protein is CASTGQLEETQYF.